The clone carrying this T cell receptor (beta chain) occurred a few times. Its antigen is unidentified. The same CDR3 is also encoded by other DNA sequences in this sample. J lost 2 bases, V lost 2 bases, and 3 bases had no gene match. The germline gives CDR1 SGHNT, CDR2 YYREEE (reference sequence). The CDR3 runs to 15 residues. The data belong to a study of shared clonotypes between healthy human individuals. Notes on the study in general: What rarefaction showed was incomplete sorted-subset sequencing despite large depth.

The naive CD8 fraction comprised CD45RO-negative cells positively selected for CCR7 and excluded terminally differentiated effector memory CD45RA+ cells. In the study's own analysis: Filtering of immunoSEQ junctional sequences could not match full-length read filtering. The assay was immunoSEQ multiplex PCR, and TCRdb's table has in-frame clones only and misses some. The V and J calls and clone size were taken over from that table, and D and trimming were inferred from the DNA. There are about 2.2 million clones in the sample; approximately 94% occur only once, and under 2% lies in the top ten. This TCR was recovered from a man in his late teens or twenties in good health. Some clones in this sample may be carry-over from other donors' samples. Material for sequencing was naive CD8+ T cells from PBMCs. This chain joins TRBV5-4 and TRBJ2-1; TRBD2 matches 8 bases. CDR3 nucleotides: TGTGCCAGCAGCTTTAAGCGGGAGACCTACAATGAGCAGTTCTTC. Translating it yields CASSFKRETYNEQFF.